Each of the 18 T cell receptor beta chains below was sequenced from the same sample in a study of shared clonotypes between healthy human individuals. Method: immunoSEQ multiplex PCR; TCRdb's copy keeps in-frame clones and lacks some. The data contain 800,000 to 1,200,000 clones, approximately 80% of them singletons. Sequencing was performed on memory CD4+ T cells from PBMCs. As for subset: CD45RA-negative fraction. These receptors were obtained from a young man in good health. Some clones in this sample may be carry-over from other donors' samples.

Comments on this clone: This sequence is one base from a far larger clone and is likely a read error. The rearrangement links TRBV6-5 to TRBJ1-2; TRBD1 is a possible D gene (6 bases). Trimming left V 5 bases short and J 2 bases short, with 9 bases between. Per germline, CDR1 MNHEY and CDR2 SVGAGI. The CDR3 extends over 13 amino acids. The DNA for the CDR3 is TGTGCCAGCAGTAACGGACAGAACTATGGCTACACCTTC. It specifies CASSNGQNYGYTF.

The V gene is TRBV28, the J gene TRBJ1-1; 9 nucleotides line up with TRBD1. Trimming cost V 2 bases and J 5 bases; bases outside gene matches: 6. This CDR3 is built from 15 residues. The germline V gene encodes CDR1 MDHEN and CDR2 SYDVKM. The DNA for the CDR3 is TGTGCCAGCAGTTTAGGGACAGGGTTTTCGACTGAAGCTTTCTTT. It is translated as CASSLGTGFSTEAFF.

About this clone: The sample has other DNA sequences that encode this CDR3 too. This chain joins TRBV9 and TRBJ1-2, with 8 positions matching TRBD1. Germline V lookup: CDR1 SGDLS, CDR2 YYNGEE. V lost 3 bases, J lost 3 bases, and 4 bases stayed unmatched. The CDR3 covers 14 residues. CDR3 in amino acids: CASSAGQGDYGYTF. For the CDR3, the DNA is TGTGCCAGCAGCGCCGGACAGGGAGACTATGGCTACACCTTC.

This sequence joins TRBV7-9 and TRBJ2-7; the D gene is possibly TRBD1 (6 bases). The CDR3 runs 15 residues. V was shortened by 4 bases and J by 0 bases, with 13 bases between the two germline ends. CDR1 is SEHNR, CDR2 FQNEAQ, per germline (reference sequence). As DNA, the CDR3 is TGTGCCAGCAGCTCGCAGGGGACCACCTCCTACGAGCAGTACTTC. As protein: CASSSQGTTSYEQYF.

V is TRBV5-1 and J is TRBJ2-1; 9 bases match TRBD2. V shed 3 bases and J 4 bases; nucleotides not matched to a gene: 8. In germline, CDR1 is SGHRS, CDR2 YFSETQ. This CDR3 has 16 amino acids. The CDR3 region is CASSSIAGALYNEQFF. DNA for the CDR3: TGCGCCAGCAGCTCAATAGCGGGAGCCCTTTACAATGAGCAGTTCTTC.

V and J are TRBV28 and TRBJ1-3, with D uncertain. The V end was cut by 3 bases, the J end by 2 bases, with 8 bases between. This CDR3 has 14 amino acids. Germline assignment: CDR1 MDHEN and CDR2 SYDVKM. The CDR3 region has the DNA TGTGCCAGCAGTTTCCGGACCGCTGGAAACACCATATATTTT. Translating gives CASSFRTAGNTIYF.

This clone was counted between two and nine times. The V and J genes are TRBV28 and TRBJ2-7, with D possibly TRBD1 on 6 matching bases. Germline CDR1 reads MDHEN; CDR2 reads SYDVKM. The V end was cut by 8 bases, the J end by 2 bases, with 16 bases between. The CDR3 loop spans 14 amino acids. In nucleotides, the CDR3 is TGTGCCAGCGGTCAAGGGACACCTACCTACGAGCAGTACTTC. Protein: CASGQGTPTYEQYF.

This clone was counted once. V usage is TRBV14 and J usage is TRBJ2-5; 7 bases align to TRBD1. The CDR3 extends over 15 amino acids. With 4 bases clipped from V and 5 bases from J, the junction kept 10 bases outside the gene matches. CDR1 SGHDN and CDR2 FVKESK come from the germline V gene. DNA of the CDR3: TGTGCCAGCAGCCCCGGGACAGCCGTCCTGGAGACCCAGTACTTC. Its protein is CASSPGTAVLETQYF.

Here the CDR3 DNA reads TGTGCCAGCAGCTTAGGGACGGCCGCCGGTCAAGATACGCAGTATTTT. Its protein product is CASSLGTAAGQDTQYF. The rearrangement joins TRBV7-3 to TRBJ2-3; D might be TRBD1 or TRBD2, each matching 5 bases. Germline CDR1 reads SGHTA; CDR2 reads FQGTGA. The CDR3 totals 16 residues. V was shortened by 2 bases and J by 5 bases, with 17 bases between the two germline ends.

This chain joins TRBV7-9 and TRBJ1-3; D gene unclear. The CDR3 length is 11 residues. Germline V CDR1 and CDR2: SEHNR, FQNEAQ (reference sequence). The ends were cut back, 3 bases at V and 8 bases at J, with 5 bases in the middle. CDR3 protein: CASSFRHTIYF. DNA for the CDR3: TGTGCCAGCAGCTTTAGGCACACCATATATTTT.

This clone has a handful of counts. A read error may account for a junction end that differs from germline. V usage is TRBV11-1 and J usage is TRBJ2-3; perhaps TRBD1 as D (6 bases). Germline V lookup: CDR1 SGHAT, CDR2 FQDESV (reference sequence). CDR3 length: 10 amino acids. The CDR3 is CASSPRTDDF. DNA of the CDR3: TGTGCCAGCAGCCCTCGGACAGACGATTTT.

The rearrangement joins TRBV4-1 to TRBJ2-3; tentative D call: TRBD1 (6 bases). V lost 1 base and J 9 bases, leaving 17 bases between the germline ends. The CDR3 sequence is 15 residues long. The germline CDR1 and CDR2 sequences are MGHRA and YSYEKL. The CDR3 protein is CASSQGSLQGLTQYF. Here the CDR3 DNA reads TGCGCCAGCAGCCAAGGATCGTTGCAGGGGTTAACGCAGTATTTT.

CDR3 amino acids: CASSPSSRGSNQPQHF. CDR3 bases: TGTGCCAGCAGCCCTTCCAGCCGTGGGTCGAATCAGCCCCAGCATTTT. The rearrangement uses TRBV28 and TRBJ1-5; D is unclear. This CDR3 is 16 amino acids long. Germline V gene lookup returns CDR1 MDHEN and CDR2 SYDVKM. V was trimmed by 6 bases and J by 4 bases, leaving 19 bases between them.

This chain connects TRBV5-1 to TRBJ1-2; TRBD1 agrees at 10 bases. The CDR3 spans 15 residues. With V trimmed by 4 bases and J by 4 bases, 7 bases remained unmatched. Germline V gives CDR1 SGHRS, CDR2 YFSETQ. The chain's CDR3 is CASSPGTGDPYGYTF. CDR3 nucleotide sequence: TGCGCCAGCAGCCCAGGGACAGGGGACCCCTATGGCTACACCTTC. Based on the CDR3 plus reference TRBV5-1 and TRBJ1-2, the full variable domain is KAGVTQTPRYLIKTRGQQVTLSCSPISGHRSVSWYQQTPGQGLQFLFEYFSETQRNKGNFPGRFSGRQFSNSRSEMNVSTLELGDSALYLCASSPGTGDPYGYTFGSGTRLTVV.

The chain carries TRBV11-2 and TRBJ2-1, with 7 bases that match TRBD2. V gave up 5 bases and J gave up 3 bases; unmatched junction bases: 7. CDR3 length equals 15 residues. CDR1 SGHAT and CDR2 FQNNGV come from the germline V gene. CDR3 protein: CASSPLAEIYNEQFF. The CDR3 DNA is TGTGCCAGCAGCCCCCTAGCGGAGATCTACAATGAGCAGTTCTTC. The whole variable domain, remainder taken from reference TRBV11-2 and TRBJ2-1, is EAGVAQSPRYKIIEKRQSVAFWCNPISGHATLYWYQQILGQGPKLLIQFQNNGVVDDSQLPKDRFSAERLKGVDSTLKIQPAKLEDSAVYLCASSPLAEIYNEQFFGPGTRLTVL.

Written as DNA, the CDR3 is TGTGCCAGTAGTATCTTGGGCACGACCTCCCGGAACACTGAAGCTTTCTTT. Protein sequence: CASSILGTTSRNTEAFF. The chain combines TRBV19 with TRBJ1-1; D gene unclear. Germline V gene lookup returns CDR1 LNHDA and CDR2 SQIVND (reference sequence). With 3 bases removed from V and 1 base from J, the gap between germline ends came to 18 bases. The length of the CDR3 is 17 residues. Full variable domain (missing parts from reference TRBV19 and TRBJ1-1): DGGITQSPKYLFRKEGQNVTLSCEQNLNHDAMYWYRQDPGQGLRLIYYSQIVNDFQKGDIAEGYSVSREKKESFPLTVTSAQKNPTAFYLCASSILGTTSRNTEAFFGQGTRLTVV.

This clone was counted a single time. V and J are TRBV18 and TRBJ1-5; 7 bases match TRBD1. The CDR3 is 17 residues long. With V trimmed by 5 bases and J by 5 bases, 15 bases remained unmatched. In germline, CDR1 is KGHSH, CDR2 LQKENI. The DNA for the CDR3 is TGTGCCAGCTCAGTGACAGGGTCGGTTTTCGGCGATCAGCCCCAGCATTTT. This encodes CASSVTGSVFGDQPQHF.

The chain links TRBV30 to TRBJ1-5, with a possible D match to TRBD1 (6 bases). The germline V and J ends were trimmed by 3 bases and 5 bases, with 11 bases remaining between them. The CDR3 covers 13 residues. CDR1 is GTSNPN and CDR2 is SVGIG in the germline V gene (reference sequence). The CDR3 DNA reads TGTGCCTGGAGCACACAGGGTGATCAGCCCCAGCATTTT. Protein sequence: CAWSTQGDQPQHF.